The next 24 T cell receptor beta chains were all read from a single sample in a study of blood T cells in healthy people across ages. It was with a sample-barcoded 5' primer and a J-beta primer mix that a second PCR of roughly 6 to 12 cycles was run. TCRdb redid the calling of the 5' RACE reads with MiXCR, one entry per CDR3 protein. The sample lists around 1,500,000 distinct CDR3 sequences; 28% were seen once. Material for sequencing was blood. These receptors were taken from a woman aged 30 to 39 in good health.

In this sample, this clonotype turned up a few times. The CDR3 spells CASSLTSGTQYF. The CDR3 bases are TGTGCCAGCAGTTTGACTAGCGGTACGCAGTATTTT. This chain connects TRBV28 to TRBJ2-3; 9 nucleotides align to TRBD2. V trimming: 3 bases; J trimming: 8 bases; junction bases outside the gene matches: 0. Looked up from germline, CDR1 is MDHEN and CDR2 is SYDVKM. The CDR3 length is 12 residues.

The rearrangement joins TRBV20-1 to TRBJ2-3; 8 positions agree with TRBD2. The germline CDR1 and CDR2 sequences are DFQATT and SNEGSKA (reference sequence). V lost 5 bases, J lost 3 bases, and 7 bases stayed unmatched. The CDR3 length is 14 residues. The CDR3 loop is CSALRGGRTDTQYF. The CDR3 DNA follows: TGCAGTGCTCTCCGGGGGGGAAGGACAGATACGCAGTATTTT.

This clonotype came up a few times. The chain joins TRBV25-1 to TRBJ2-7; tentative D call: TRBD1 (6 bases). Germline V lookup: CDR1 MGHDK, CDR2 SYGVNS. Trimming removed 3 bases at V and 2 bases at J, with 14 bases between. The CDR3 is made up of 15 amino acids. The CDR3, as DNA: TGTGCCAGCAGTGACCCGGGACAATCAACCTACGAGCAGTACTTC. Translating it yields CASSDPGQSTYEQYF.

The chain couples TRBV24-1 to TRBJ2-1; 7 bases fit TRBD2. Per germline, CDR1 KGHDR and CDR2 SFDVKD. V was clipped by 3 bases and J by 0 bases; unmatched bases: 7. CDR3 length: 17 amino acids. CDR3 sequence: CATSDASAGSSYNEQFF. CDR3 sequence (DNA): TGTGCCACCAGTGATGCCTCAGCGGGAAGCTCCTACAATGAGCAGTTCTTC.

V usage is TRBV4-3 and J usage is TRBJ2-7; 7 bases are a match to TRBD1. Germline CDR1 LGHNA, CDR2 YSLEER. The CDR3 consists of 15 residues. The ends lost 2 bases at V and 5 bases at J; junction bases unmatched: 9. The CDR3 is CASSQRQGSLNEQYF. CDR3 bases: TGCGCCAGCAGCCAAAGACAGGGTTCCTTGAACGAGCAGTACTTC.

On this clonotype: An end of the junction differs from the germline gene, which may be a read error. The chain uses TRBV10-3 and TRBJ1-1; perhaps TRBD1 as D (6 bases). In germline, CDR1 is ENHRY, CDR2 SYGVKD. The CDR3 runs to 15 residues. The CDR3: CVISEPGAGNTEAFF. The CDR3 bases are TGTGTCATCAGTGAACCAGGGGCGGGGAACACTGAAGCTTTCTTT.

This clonotype was counted only a few times. The V and J genes are TRBV12-5 and TRBJ1-5; no definite D call. There are 15 residues in the CDR3. The ends were cut back, 5 bases at V and 0 bases at J, with 11 bases in the middle. CDR1 is LGHNT and CDR2 is FRNRAP in the germline V gene. CDR3 protein: CASGPDIYSNQPQHF. The CDR3 DNA sequence: TGTGCTAGTGGTCCAGACATCTATAGCAATCAGCCCCAGCATTTT.

About this clonotype itself: A much larger clone lies one base from this, so it may be a read error. This likely comes from a read error, as the CDR3 has no conserved phenylalanine or tryptophan at its end. The DNA is left out, because the CDR3 cannot be placed on it with certainty; the CDR3 is given as TCRdb lists it. The chain recombines TRBV29-1 with TRBJ1-2; TRBD1 is the table's D call, not checked against the DNA. CDR1 is SQVTM, CDR2 ANQGSEA, per germline. The CDR3 is 13 residues long, counting both termini. CDR3 protein: CSVMTEVNYGYTC.

The CDR3 DNA reads as TGTGCCAGCAGCTTAGATACAGTGGCGGCTAACTATGGCTACACCTTC. This gives the protein CASSLDTVAANYGYTF. The chain couples TRBV7-9 to TRBJ1-2; D gene ambiguous. There are 16 residues in the CDR3. V was clipped by 1 base and J by 0 bases, with 12 bases between them. Looked up from germline, CDR1 is SEHNR and CDR2 is FQNEAQ (reference sequence).

This clonotype is a singleton in its sample. V and J are TRBV5-1 and TRBJ2-1; D may be TRBD2 (6 bases). V lost 3 bases and J lost 2, with 18 bases in between. This CDR3 is 17 amino acids long. Germline-derived CDR1 and CDR2 are SGHRS and YFSETQ. CDR3 coding DNA: TGCGCCAGCAGCTCCCAGCCAACGGGAGATACCTACAATGAGCAGTTCTTC. This encodes CASSSQPTGDTYNEQFF.

V gene TRBV2 combines with J gene TRBJ2-2; D is tentatively TRBD1 or TRBD2 (5 bases each). Germline V CDR1 and CDR2: SNHLY, FYNNEI. The ends were cut back, 6 bases at V and 6 bases at J, with 11 bases in the middle. The CDR3 covers 13 residues. The CDR3 loop reads CASRGESAGELFF. CDR3 nucleotide sequence: TGTGCCAGCAGAGGGGAGTCCGCCGGGGAGCTGTTTTTT.

The V gene is TRBV27, the J gene TRBJ2-1, with D maybe TRBD1 (5 bases). The CDR3 covers 14 residues. Germline values: CDR1 MNHEY, CDR2 SMNVEV (reference sequence). Between the trimmed V and J ends, which lost 10 bases and 1 base, there was a span of 14 bases. The CDR3 DNA reads TGTGCCACCTCTAGGGGAAAGTCCTACAATGAGCAGTTCTTC. It encodes CATSRGKSYNEQFF.

This chain joins TRBV11-2 and TRBJ2-1, with 11 positions matching TRBD2. With 2 bases clipped from V and 1 base from J, the junction kept 4 bases outside the gene matches. This CDR3 spans 17 amino acids. Per the germline V gene, CDR1 is SGHAT and CDR2 is FQNNGV. DNA for the CDR3: TGTGCCAGCAGCTTACGGCGACTAGCGGGGTCCTACAATGAGCAGTTCTTC. It is translated as CASSLRRLAGSYNEQFF.

This clonotype was found a few times. The chain links TRBV6-8 to TRBJ2-1, with D possibly being TRBD1 or TRBD2 (5 bases each). The V gene lost 5 bases and the J gene lost 0 bases, with 20 bases spanning the gap. Looked up from germline, CDR1 is MNHGY and CDR2 is SAAAGT. This CDR3 spans 18 amino acids. The CDR3 here is CASSIGGLGEASYNEQFF. CDR3 DNA: TGTGCCAGCAGTATTGGGGGATTGGGAGAGGCCTCCTACAATGAGCAGTTCTTC.

This clonotype came up many times. The chain employs TRBV3-1 and TRBJ2-5; 12 positions agree with TRBD2. The CDR3 totals 16 residues. V shed 1 base and J 2 bases; nucleotides not matched to a gene: 2. From germline, CDR1 is LGHDT and CDR2 YNNKEL (reference sequence). CDR3 DNA sequence: TGTGCCAGCAGCCAAGGTGGACTAGCGGGGCAAGAGACCCAGTACTTC. Amino acid sequence: CASSQGGLAGQETQYF.

This clonotype has a count of ten or more. This chain links TRBV12-3 or TRBV12-4 with TRBJ2-7; 9 bases are a match to TRBD2. V dropped 6 bases and J dropped 0; count of bases not matched to a gene: 6. The CDR3 extends over 15 amino acids. DNA for the CDR3: TGTGCCAGCAGAAGACTAGCGGAGAGCTCCTACGAGCAGTACTTC. This gives the protein CASRRLAESSYEQYF.

This rearrangement joins TRBV29-1 to TRBJ1-1; 7 bases agree with TRBD1. J lost 4 bases, V lost 6 bases, and 8 bases had no gene match. This CDR3 is built from 13 residues. Germline CDR1 SQVTM, CDR2 ANQGSEA. The CDR3 DNA follows: TGCAGCGTGGCCTCAGGACAGGTCACTGAAGCTTTCTTT. Protein sequence: CSVASGQVTEAFF.

The sample holds many counts of this clonotype. The CDR3 loop reads CATSDFGGQPQHF. The DNA of the CDR3 is TGTGCCACCAGTGATTTCGGGGGGCAGCCCCAGCATTTT. The V call is TRBV24-1, the J call TRBJ1-5; weak D call: TRBD1 (5 bases). The CDR3 totals 13 residues. Trimming cost V 1 base and J 7 bases, with 7 bases left between them. Germline V gene sequence: CDR1 KGHDR, CDR2 SFDVKD.

V is TRBV29-1 and J is TRBJ1-5; D is possibly TRBD1 (6 bases). Germline V gene data show CDR1 as SQVTM and CDR2 as ANQGSEA. This CDR3 has 13 residues. Between the trimmed V and J ends, which lost 6 bases and 5 bases, there was a span of 14 bases. As DNA, the CDR3 is TGCAGCGTCCAACAGGGTCAGGATCAGCCCCAGCATTTT. This encodes CSVQQGQDQPQHF.

This clonotype was seen ten or more times. The CDR3, as DNA: TGCAGTGCTAGGATGGGCTTCCGGCTCTCCTACAATGAGCAGTTCTTC. Translated, it gives CSARMGFRLSYNEQFF. The rearrangement uses TRBV20-1 and TRBJ2-1; D uncertain. V lost 3 bases, J lost 0 bases, and 15 bases lay in between. CDR1 DFQATT and CDR2 SNEGSKA come from the germline V gene (reference sequence). The CDR3 contains 16 residues.

The rearrangement uses TRBV2 and TRBJ1-1; D call uncertain. The germline V gene encodes CDR1 SNHLY and CDR2 FYNNEI. The CDR3 has 13 amino acids. V shed 8 bases and J shed 0 bases, with 10 bases lying between them. The CDR3 nucleotides read TGTGCCAGCGGGTCAGTCATGAACACTGAAGCTTTCTTT. Translating it yields CASGSVMNTEAFF.

The chain is built from TRBV4-3 and TRBJ1-1, with D possibly matching TRBD1 (5 bases). There are 14 residues in the CDR3. CDR1 and CDR2 (germline): LGHNA, YSLEER. The ends were cut back, 0 bases at V and 8 bases at J, with 13 bases in the middle. CDR3 in DNA: TGCGCCAGCAGCCAAGACCAGGGAAGCTACGAAGCTTTCTTT. Its translation is CASSQDQGSYEAFF.

This clonotype appeared a single time. Just one base apart from a much larger clone, this may be a read error. CDR3 sequence reads: CASSLYGGGATDTHYF. CDR3 DNA sequence: TGTGCCAGCAGCTTATATGGCGGGGGGGCTACAGATACGCATTATTTT. V gene TRBV7-6 combines with J gene TRBJ2-3; 9 bases fit TRBD2. The germline V gene has CDR1 SGHVS and CDR2 FNYEAQ. CDR3 length equals 16 residues. The whole variable domain, filled in from reference TRBV7-6 and TRBJ2-3, reads GAGVSQSPRYKVTKRGQDVALRCDPISGHVSLYWYRQALGQGPEFLTYFNYEAQQDKSGLPNDRFSAERPEGSISTLTIQRTEQRDSAMYRCASSLYGGGATDTHYFGPGTRLTVL.

The J gene is TRBJ1-2, the V gene TRBV6-2 or TRBV6-3; D gene ambiguous. V shed 2 bases and J shed 6 bases, with 13 bases lying between them. The CDR3 length is 14 residues. Germline V lookup: CDR1 MNHEY, CDR2 SVGEGT. The CDR3 region is CASSYAVGSDGYTF. The CDR3 nucleotides read TGTGCCAGCAGTTACGCCGTTGGTTCGGATGGCTACACCTTC.